This TCR beta chain was found in a study of identical twins. Unique molecular identifiers were present on the cDNA, which also gained a universal primer site by template switching. Each CDR3 protein is one row after TCRdb ran MiXCR on the 5' RACE reads. The data show some 270,000 distinct CDR3 sequences, about 8.3% seen once. Germline trimming cut 7 bases from V and 6 bases from J; bases unmatched to any gene: 8. Germline CDR1 reads MNHEY; CDR2 reads SMNVEV (reference sequence). CDR3 length: 14 residues. The same sample was also studied in work on yellow fever vaccine responses in identical twins.

This receptor was taken from a woman aged 18-35 years in good health. The material sequenced was CD8+ T cells sorted from blood. The rearrangement joins TRBV27 to TRBJ2-3; 9 bases are shared with TRBD1. The CDR3 DNA is TGTGCCAGCACCTCCCTGACAGGGGGGGATACGCAGTATTTT. Its protein is CASTSLTGGDTQYF.